Sequencing of this T cell receptor beta chain was carried out in a study of beta chain features in type 1 diabetes. cDNA synthesis used the whole RNA isolate, giving expressed TCRB sequences. Sequenced by immunoSEQ multiplex PCR; TCRdb stores in-frame clones only, minus some. Among a few hundred thousand clones listed, about 15% were seen once. There are a few counts of this clone. Antigen: not known. Overall study results and limits: There was a moderate but significant shortening of TCRB CDR3s in all four CD4+ subsets of Type 1 diabetes patients. These data did not resolve whether HLA type affects TCRB rearrangement.

CDR1 and CDR2 from the germline V gene are SGHNT and YENEEA. CDR3 length equals 16 residues. Trimming at V came to 0 bases and at J to 5 bases, leaving 6 bases not matched to a gene. The chain uses TRBV11-3 and TRBJ1-5; 8 nucleotides match TRBD1. Input material: naive CD4+ T cells from blood. The TCR was taken from a man between 25 and 39 years old with type 1 diabetes. CDR3 protein: CASSLEGTGLDQPQHF. For the CDR3, the DNA is TGTGCCAGCAGCTTAGAAGGGACAGGACTAGATCAGCCCCAGCATTTT.